These 10 T cell receptor beta chains share one sample of origin, sequenced in a study of CD8 T cells in ankylosing spondylitis. Each CDR3 protein gets one entry after TCRdb re-called the 5' RACE reads with MiXCR. The sample lists roughly 250,000 distinct CDR3 sequences; 8.6% were seen once. The sequencing sample was made of blood, either unsorted or a sorted T cell fraction (not recorded which). The receptors come from a male donor with ankylosing spondylitis or in good health (not recorded which).

This clonotype was found many times. The rearrangement uses TRBV20-1 and TRBJ1-1; no clear D gene. This CDR3 has 12 residues. V lost 7 bases and J lost 3, with 12 bases in between. In germline, CDR1 is DFQATT, CDR2 SNEGSKA (reference sequence). The CDR3: CSVRVGDTEAFF. For the CDR3, the DNA is TGCAGTGTTCGGGTCGGGGACACTGAAGCTTTCTTT.

In this sample, this clonotype turned up many times. CDR3 protein: CAWSPGSRDTDTQYF. The DNA of the CDR3 is TGTGCCTGGAGTCCTGGGTCCCGCGACACAGATACGCAGTATTTT. The chain links TRBV30 to TRBJ2-3; no clear D gene. CDR3 length: 15 residues. Germline loops: CDR1 GTSNPN, CDR2 SVGIG (reference sequence). The V end was cut by 2 bases, the J end by 2 bases, with 14 bases between. Variable domain in full (rest from reference TRBV30 and TRBJ2-3): SQTIHQWPATLVQPVGSPLSLECTVEGTSNPNLYWYRQAAGRGLQLLFYSVGIGQISSEVPQNLSASRPQDRQFILSSKKLLLSDSGFYLCAWSPGSRDTDTQYFGPGTRLTVL.

The chain has TRBV30 and TRBJ1-1; D ambiguous. This CDR3 is built from 15 residues. Trimming shortened V by 0 bases and J by 2 bases, and 13 bases separated the two germline ends. Germline values: CDR1 GTSNPN, CDR2 SVGIG (reference sequence). CDR3 residues: CAWSVAPRLNTEAFF. The CDR3 region has the DNA TGTGCCTGGAGTGTAGCTCCACGATTAAACACTGAAGCTTTCTTT.

This rearrangement joins TRBV5-1 to TRBJ2-7, with a possible D match to TRBD1 (7 bases). Deletions cut 5 bases from V and 2 bases from J, with 17 bases between. Germline values: CDR1 SGHRS, CDR2 YFSETQ. The CDR3 contains 15 residues. The CDR3, as DNA: TGCGCCAGCAGTCCAGGGGGTAGCGGAGCCTACGAGCAGTACTTC. Translation gives CASSPGGSGAYEQYF.

In its sample, this clonotype was seen a few times. The rearrangement uses TRBV12-3 or TRBV12-4 and TRBJ2-6; perhaps TRBD2 as D (6 bases). The germline V and J ends were trimmed by 6 bases and 0 bases, with 9 bases remaining between them. CDR3 length equals 15 residues. CDR3 region: CASREGSSGANVLTF. In nucleotides, the CDR3 is TGTGCCAGCAGGGAGGGGAGCTCTGGGGCCAACGTCCTGACTTTC.

This clonotype was seen many times. The chain employs TRBV29-1 and TRBJ1-2; D gene ambiguous. The germline CDR1 and CDR2 sequences are SQVTM and ANQGSEA. V was pared by 3 bases and J by 6 bases, with 11 bases between. This CDR3 is 12 amino acids long. CDR3 bases: TGCAGCGTTGATAGATATTCCCATGGCTACACCTTC. It codes for CSVDRYSHGYTF.

This clonotype was found many times. The chain employs TRBV20-1 and TRBJ2-5, with D uncertain. V was trimmed by 5 bases and J by 5 bases, leaving 12 bases between them. CDR3 length: 12 amino acids. Germline CDR1 reads DFQATT; CDR2 reads SNEGSKA (reference sequence). This CDR3 reads CSAPDLGETQYF. CDR3 coding DNA: TGCAGTGCTCCCGACCTAGGGGAGACCCAGTACTTC.

This clonotype has a count of ten or more. This rearrangement joins TRBV29-1 to TRBJ1-2; a possible D gene is TRBD1 (5 bases). CDR1 is SQVTM and CDR2 is ANQGSEA in the germline V gene. V shed 6 bases and J shed 6 bases, with 26 bases lying between them. The CDR3 totals 16 residues. As DNA, the CDR3 is TGCAGCGTCCCTGTGGGACGACGGAGTTTTTTAGATGGCTACACCTTC. It specifies CSVPVGRRSFLDGYTF.

This clonotype was detected many times. The genes are TRBV5-6 and TRBJ2-7; a weak D match, TRBD2 (5 bases). V was shortened by 4 bases and J by 2 bases, with 25 bases between the two germline ends. This CDR3 is 18 amino acids long. Germline V CDR1 and CDR2: SGHDT, YYEEEE. The chain's CDR3 is CASSHPWTLRNSPYEQYF. CDR3 nucleotides: TGTGCCAGCAGCCACCCTTGGACTTTGAGAAACTCACCCTACGAGCAGTACTTC.

This clonotype has at least ten counts. V usage is TRBV9 and J usage is TRBJ2-1; D may be TRBD2 (7 bases). This CDR3 spans 14 amino acids. Germline V lookup: CDR1 SGDLS, CDR2 YYNGEE. V was cut by 2 bases and J by 8 bases, with 14 bases left in between. CDR3 bases: TGTGCCAGCAGCGTTGGGGAGGGGGAGTATGAGCAGTTCTTC. Translation gives CASSVGEGEYEQFF.